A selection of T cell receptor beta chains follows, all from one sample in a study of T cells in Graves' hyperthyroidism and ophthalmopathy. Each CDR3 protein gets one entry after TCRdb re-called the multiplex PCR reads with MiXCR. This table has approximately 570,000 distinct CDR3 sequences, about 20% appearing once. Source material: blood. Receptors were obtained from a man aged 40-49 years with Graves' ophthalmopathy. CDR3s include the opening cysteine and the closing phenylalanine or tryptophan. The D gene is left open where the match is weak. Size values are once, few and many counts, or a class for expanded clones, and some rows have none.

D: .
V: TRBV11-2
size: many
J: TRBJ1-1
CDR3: CASSLWTENTEAFF
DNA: TGTGCCAGCAGCCTATGGACCGAGAACACTGAAGCTTTCTTT

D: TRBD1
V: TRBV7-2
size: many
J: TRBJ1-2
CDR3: CASSFHRGHGYTF
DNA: TGTGCCAGCAGCTTTCACAGGGGGCACGGCTACACCTTC

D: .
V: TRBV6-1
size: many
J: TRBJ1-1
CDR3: CASRPRGTEAFF
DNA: TGTGCCAGCAGACCACGGGGAACTGAAGCTTTCTTT

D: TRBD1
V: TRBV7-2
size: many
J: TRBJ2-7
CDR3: CASSARHTSGTGSGGGAYEQYF
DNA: TGTGCCAGCAGCGCCCGCCACACCTCCGGGACAGGGTCTGGTGGGGGGGCCTACGAGCAGTACTTC

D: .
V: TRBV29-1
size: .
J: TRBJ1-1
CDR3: CSVGRDGLLMNTEAFF
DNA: TGCAGCGTGGGTCGGGACGGATTATTGATGAACACTGAAGCTTTCTTT

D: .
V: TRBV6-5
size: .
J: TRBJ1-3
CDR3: CASSYRGEWGNTIYF
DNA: TGTGCCAGCAGTTACCGCGGGGAGTGGGGAAACACCATATATTTT

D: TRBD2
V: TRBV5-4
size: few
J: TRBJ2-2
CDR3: CASSLEGLAGGGRGELFF
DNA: TGTGCCAGCAGCTTGGAGGGACTAGCGGGAGGTGGAAGGGGGGAGCTGTTTTTT

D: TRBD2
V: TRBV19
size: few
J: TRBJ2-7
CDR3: CASSRKTSGFSYEQYF
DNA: TGTGCCAGCAGTCGGAAGACTAGCGGGTTCTCCTACGAGCAGTACTTC

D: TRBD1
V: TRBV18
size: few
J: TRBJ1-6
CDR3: CASSPTGQGDNSPLHF
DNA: TGTGCCAGCTCACCTACCGGACAGGGGGATAATTCACCCCTCCACTTT

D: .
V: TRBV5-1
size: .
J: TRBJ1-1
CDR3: CASSPGTPHEAFF
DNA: TGCGCCAGCAGCCCTGGGACACCACATGAAGCTTTCTTT

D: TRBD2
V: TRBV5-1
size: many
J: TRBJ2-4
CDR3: CASSPSGSGGTRNIQYF
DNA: TGCGCCAGCAGCCCTAGCGGGAGCGGTGGGACGAGAAACATTCAGTACTTC

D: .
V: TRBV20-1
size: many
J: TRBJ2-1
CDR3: CSAERGNEQFF
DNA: TGCAGTGCCGAAAGAGGAAATGAGCAGTTCTTC

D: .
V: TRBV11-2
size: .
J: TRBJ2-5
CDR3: CASGYPPTGTRKTQYF
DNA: TGTGCCAGCGGATACCCCCCTACCGGGACGCGGAAGACCCAGTACTTC

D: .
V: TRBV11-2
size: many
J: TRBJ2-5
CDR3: CASSSWTGKETQYF
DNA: TGTGCCAGCAGCTCCTGGACGGGGAAAGAGACCCAGTACTTC

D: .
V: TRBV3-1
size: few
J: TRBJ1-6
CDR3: CASSQQGPLHF
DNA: TGTGCCAGCAGCCAACAGGGGCCCCTCCACTTT

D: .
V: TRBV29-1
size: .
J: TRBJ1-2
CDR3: CSATTHKMDSNYGYTF
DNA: TGCAGCGCTACAACACACAAAATGGACAGTAACTATGGCTACACCTTC

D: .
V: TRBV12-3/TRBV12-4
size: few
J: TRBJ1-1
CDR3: CASSFGRARLTNTEAFF
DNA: TGTGCCAGCAGTTTCGGCAGAGCAAGGTTAACGAACACTGAAGCTTTCTTT

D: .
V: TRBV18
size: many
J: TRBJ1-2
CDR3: CASSPEGNYGYTF
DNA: TGTGCCAGCTCACCAGAGGGTAACTATGGCTACACCTTC

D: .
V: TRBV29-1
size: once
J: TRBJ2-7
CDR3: CSVLSQAFNGQYF
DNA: TGCAGCGTCTTGTCACAGGCGTTCAACGGGCAGTACTTC

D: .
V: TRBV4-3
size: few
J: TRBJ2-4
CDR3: CASSQDGEWAKNIQYF
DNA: TGCGCCAGCAGCCAAGATGGAGAGTGGGCCAAAAACATTCAGTACTTC

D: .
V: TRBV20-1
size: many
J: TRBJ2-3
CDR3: CSARVNEGPVDTQYF
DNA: TGCAGTGCTAGGGTAAACGAGGGGCCGGTAGATACGCAGTATTTT

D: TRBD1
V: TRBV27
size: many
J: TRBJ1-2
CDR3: CASSQDREAYGYTF
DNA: TGTGCCAGCAGTCAGGACAGGGAGGCATATGGCTACACCTTC

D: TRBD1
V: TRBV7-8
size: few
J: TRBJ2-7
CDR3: CASSPRQGSWVYEQYF
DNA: TGTGCCAGCAGCCCGAGACAGGGTAGTTGGGTCTACGAGCAGTACTTC

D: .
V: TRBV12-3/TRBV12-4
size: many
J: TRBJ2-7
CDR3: CASSPPRGTAYEQYF
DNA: TGTGCCAGCAGCCCTCCGAGAGGGACCGCCTACGAGCAGTACTTC

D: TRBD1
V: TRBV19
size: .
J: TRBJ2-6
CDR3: CASAEQGAYSLANVLTF
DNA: TGTGCCAGTGCGGAACAGGGGGCGTATAGCTTGGCCAACGTCCTGACTTTC

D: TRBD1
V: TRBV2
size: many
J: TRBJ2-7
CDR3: CASSEVPGTGDEQYF
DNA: TGTGCCAGCAGTGAGGTACCCGGGACAGGGGACGAGCAGTACTTC

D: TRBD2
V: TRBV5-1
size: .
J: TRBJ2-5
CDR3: CASRGGLAGGETQYF
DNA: TGCGCCAGCAGGGGCGGACTAGCGGGAGGAGAGACCCAGTACTTC

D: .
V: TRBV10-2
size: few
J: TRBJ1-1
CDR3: CASRVTGNTEAFF
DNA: TGCGCCAGCAGAGTGACCGGTAACACTGAAGCTTTCTTT

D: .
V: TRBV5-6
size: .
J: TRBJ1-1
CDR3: CASSFTAGEAFF
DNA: TGTGCCAGCAGCTTCACAGCCGGTGAAGCTTTCTTT

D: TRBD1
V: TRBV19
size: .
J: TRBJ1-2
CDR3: CASSMTPRGQEAF
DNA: TGTGCCAGTAGTATGACCCCCAGAGGACAGGAGGCCTTC

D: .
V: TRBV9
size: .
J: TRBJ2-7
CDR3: CASSVHGGADEQYF
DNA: TGTGCCAGCAGCGTACACGGGGGCGCGGACGAGCAGTACTTC

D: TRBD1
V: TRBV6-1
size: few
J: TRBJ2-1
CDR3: CASISGGSYNEQFF
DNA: TGTGCCAGCATATCAGGGGGCTCCTACAATGAGCAGTTCTTC

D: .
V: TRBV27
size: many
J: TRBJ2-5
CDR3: CASGRYPGETQYF
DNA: TGTGCCAGCGGGCGGTACCCGGGGGAGACCCAGTACTTC

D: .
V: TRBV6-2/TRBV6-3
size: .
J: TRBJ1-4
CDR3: CASSYRFGADEKLFF
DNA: TGTGCCAGCAGTTATCGGTTTGGGGCGGATGAAAAACTGTTTTTT

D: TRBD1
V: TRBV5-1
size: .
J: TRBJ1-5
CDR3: CASSLAPTPSGTGPNQPQHF
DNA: TGCGCCAGCAGCTTGGCCCCGACTCCTTCCGGGACAGGACCCAATCAGCCCCAGCATTTT

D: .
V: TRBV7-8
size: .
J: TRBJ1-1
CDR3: CASRLRMNTEAFF
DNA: TGTGCCAGCAGGCTGCGCATGAACACTGAAGCTTTCTTT

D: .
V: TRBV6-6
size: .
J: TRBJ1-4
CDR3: CASSYREEGEKLFF
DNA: TGTGCCAGCAGTTACAGGGAGGAAGGTGAAAAACTGTTTTTT

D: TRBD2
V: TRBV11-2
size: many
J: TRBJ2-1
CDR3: CASSISGGAGEQFF
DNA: TGTGCCAGCAGCATTAGCGGGGGGGCTGGAGAGCAGTTCTTC

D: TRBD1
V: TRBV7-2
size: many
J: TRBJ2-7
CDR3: CASSSTPAEGGNEQYF
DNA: TGTGCCAGCAGCTCGACTCCCGCGGAAGGGGGCAACGAGCAGTACTTC

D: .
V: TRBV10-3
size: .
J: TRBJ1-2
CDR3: CAISADDYGYTF
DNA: TGTGCCATCAGTGCGGACGACTATGGCTACACCTTC

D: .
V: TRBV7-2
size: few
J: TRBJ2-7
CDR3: CASSLGDPPNEQYF
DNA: TGTGCCAGCAGCTTAGGGGACCCTCCCAACGAGCAGTACTTC

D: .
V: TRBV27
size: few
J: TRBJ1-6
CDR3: CASSLRSASSYNSPRHF
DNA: TGTGCCAGCAGTTTACGCAGTGCCAGCTCCTATAATTCACCCCGCCACTTT

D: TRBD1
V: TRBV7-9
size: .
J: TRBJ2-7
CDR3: CANSPGTGSYEQYF
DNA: TGTGCCAACAGCCCCGGGACAGGGTCCTACGAGCAGTACTTC

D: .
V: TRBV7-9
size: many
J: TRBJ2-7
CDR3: CASSLSTGGTGEQYF
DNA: TGTGCCAGCAGCTTATCGACGGGTGGTACGGGCGAGCAGTACTTC

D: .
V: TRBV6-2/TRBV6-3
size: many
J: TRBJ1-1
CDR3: CASSYGQTNTEAFF
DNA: TGTGCCAGCAGTTACGGACAGACGAACACTGAAGCTTTCTTT

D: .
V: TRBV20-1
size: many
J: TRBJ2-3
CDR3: CSAPPAGSTDTQYF
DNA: TGCAGTGCACCCCCAGCGGGTAGCACAGATACGCAGTATTTT

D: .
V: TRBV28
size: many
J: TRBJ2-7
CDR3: CASSPHGTFSYEQYF
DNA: TGTGCCAGCAGTCCCCACGGGACCTTTTCCTACGAGCAGTACTTC

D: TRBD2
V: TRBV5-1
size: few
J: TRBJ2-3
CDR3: CASSWTITAGGDTDTQYF
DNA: TGCGCCAGCAGCTGGACTATTACAGCGGGGGGGGACACAGATACGCAGTATTTT

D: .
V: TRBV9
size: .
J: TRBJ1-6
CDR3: CASSESGTSSPLHF
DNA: TGTGCCAGCAGCGAATCAGGGACGAGTTCACCCCTCCACTTT

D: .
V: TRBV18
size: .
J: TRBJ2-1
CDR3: CASSPGVRGYNEQFF
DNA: TGTGCCAGCTCACCAGGGGTTCGGGGTTACAATGAGCAGTTCTTC

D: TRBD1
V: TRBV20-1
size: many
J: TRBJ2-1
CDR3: CSAIRDSPFNEQFF
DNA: TGCAGTGCTATTCGGGACAGCCCCTTCAATGAGCAGTTCTTC

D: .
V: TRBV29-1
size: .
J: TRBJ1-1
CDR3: CSVDPGSTEAFF
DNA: TGCAGCGTTGATCCAGGGTCCACTGAAGCTTTCTTT